Sequencing of this T cell receptor (beta chain) was carried out in a study of tumor-infiltrating lymphocytes in primary liver carcinoma. The overall study: Patients of both sexes were 30 to 69 years old. About 3.5 to 8 million productive TCRbeta reads were obtained from the samples, with similar numbers across tissue types. Broader study findings: Less overlap was seen in tumor-adjacent and tumor-blood pairs than in tumor region pairs. About 7.5-25% of top clones, no more, were shared by all five regions.

A constant-region primer served to make TCR beta cDNA from about 500 ng total RNA. Library construction for TCR beta comprised three nested multiplex PCR rounds performed with slightly modified ARM-PCR. Both of the initial two PCR rounds ran for 10 cycles and employed TRBV1-TRBV30 forward primers alongside a C-beta reverse primer. TCRdb reprocessed the multiplex PCR reads via MiXCR and lists one record per CDR3 protein. Of around 190,000 distinct CDR3 sequences listed, about 85% are singletons. The germline CDR1 and CDR2 sequences are SGHRS and YFSETQ. This CDR3 region has 18 residues. J lost 1 base, V lost 2 bases, and 6 bases had no gene match. This clonotype was seen repeatedly, ten times or more. Antigen: not known. Joint extraction of RNA and DNA used 20-30 mg of bulk tissue that was unsorted.

The sequenced material came from tumor tissue from primary liver carcinoma. The source is a man in his forties with primary liver carcinoma and hepatitis B virus infection. V gene TRBV5-1 combines with J gene TRBJ2-6; 10 bases align to TRBD1. The DNA of the CDR3 is TGCGCCAGCAGCTTCCGGGACAGGGGAATGTCTGGGGCCAACGTCCTGACTTTC. It yields the protein CASSFRDRGMSGANVLTF.